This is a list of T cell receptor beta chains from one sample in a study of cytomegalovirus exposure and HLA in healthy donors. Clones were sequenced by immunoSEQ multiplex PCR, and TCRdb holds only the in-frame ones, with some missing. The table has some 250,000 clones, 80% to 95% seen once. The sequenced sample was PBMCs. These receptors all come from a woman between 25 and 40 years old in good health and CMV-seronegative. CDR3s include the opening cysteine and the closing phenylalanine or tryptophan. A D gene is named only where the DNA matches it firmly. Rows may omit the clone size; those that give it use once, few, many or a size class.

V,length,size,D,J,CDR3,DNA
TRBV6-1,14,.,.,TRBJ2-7,CASSEYTGTYEQYF,TGTGCCAGCAGTGAATATACAGGGACCTACGAGCAGTACTTC
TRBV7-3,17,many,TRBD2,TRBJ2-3,CASILGGTSGTTDTQYF,TGTGCCAGCATCTTGGGGGGGACTAGCGGGACCACAGATACGCAGTATTTT
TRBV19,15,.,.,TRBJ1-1,CASSIFRKGYPEAFF,TGTGCCAGTAGTATTTTTCGGAAAGGGTACCCTGAAGCTTTCTTT
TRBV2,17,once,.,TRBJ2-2,CASTLPGHLTLTGELFF,TGTGCCAGCACCCTCCCGGGACACCTAACTTTGACCGGGGAGCTGTTTTTT
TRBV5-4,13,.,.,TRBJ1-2,CASSFSGNYGYTF,TGTGCCAGCAGCTTCTCCGGCAACTATGGCTACACCTTC
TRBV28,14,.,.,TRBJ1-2,CASSGPVANYGYTF,TGTGCCAGCAGTGGCCCGGTTGCCAACTATGGCTACACCTTC
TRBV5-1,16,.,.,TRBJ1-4,CASSRQAPWANEKLFF,TGCGCCAGCAGCCGACAGGCCCCATGGGCTAATGAAAAACTGTTTTTT
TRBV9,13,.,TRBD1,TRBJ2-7,CASSDPDRDEQYF,TGTGCCAGCAGCGACCCGGACAGGGACGAGCAGTACTTC
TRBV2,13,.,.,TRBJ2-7,CASRSQSSYEQYF,TGTGCCAGCAGATCTCAGAGCTCCTACGAGCAGTACTTC
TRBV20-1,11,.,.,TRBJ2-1,CSAPRVDEQFF,TGCAGTGCTCCTCGGGTCGATGAGCAGTTCTTC
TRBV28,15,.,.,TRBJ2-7,CASSSLRDISYEQYF,TGTGCCAGCTCATCCCTGAGGGACATTTCCTACGAGCAGTACTTC
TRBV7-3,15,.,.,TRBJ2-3,CASSLTGSLTDTQYF,TGTGCCAGCAGCTTAACGGGGAGCCTCACAGATACGCAGTATTTT
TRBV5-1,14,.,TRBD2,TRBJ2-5,CASSRTSAQETQYF,TGCGCCAGCAGCAGGACTAGCGCACAAGAGACCCAGTACTTC
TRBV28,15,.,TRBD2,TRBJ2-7,CASTRPGTSIYEQYF,TGTGCCAGCACCCGACCCGGGACTAGTATCTACGAGCAGTACTTC
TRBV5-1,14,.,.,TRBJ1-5,CASSLGTSNQPQHF,TGCGCCAGCAGCTTAGGGACAAGCAATCAGCCCCAGCATTTT
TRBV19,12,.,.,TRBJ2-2,CAIQGTIGELFF,TGTGCCATCCAGGGAACGATCGGGGAGCTGTTTTTT
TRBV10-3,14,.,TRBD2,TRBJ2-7,CAISEGLAGGKQYF,TGTGCCATCAGTGAGGGACTAGCGGGAGGGAAGCAGTACTTC
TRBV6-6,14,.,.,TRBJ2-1,CASSYWTGSNEQFF,TGTGCCAGCAGTTACTGGACTGGCTCCAATGAGCAGTTCTTC
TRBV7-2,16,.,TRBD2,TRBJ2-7,CASSLAGGSWDYEQYF,TGTGCCAGCAGCTTAGCAGGCGGGAGTTGGGACTACGAGCAGTACTTC
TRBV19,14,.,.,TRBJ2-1,CASSMGVPYNEQFF,TGTGCCAGTAGTATGGGCGTTCCCTACAATGAGCAGTTCTTC
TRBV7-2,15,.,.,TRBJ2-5,CASSLSRAVQETQYF,TGTGCCAGCAGCTTATCTCGGGCAGTACAAGAGACCCAGTACTTC
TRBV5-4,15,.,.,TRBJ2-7,CASSFHPAVYSEQYF,TGTGCCAGCAGCTTCCATCCAGCGGTTTATTCGGAGCAGTACTTC
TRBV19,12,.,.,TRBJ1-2,CASSPARYGYTF,TGTGCCAGTAGTCCTGCCCGATATGGCTACACCTTC
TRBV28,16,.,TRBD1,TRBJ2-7,CASSLFRGTDSYEQYF,TGTGCCAGCAGTTTATTCAGAGGGACAGATTCCTACGAGCAGTACTTC
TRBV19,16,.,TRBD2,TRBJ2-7,CASSWSGSGTPYEQYF,TGTGCCAGTAGTTGGTCGGGTAGCGGGACGCCCTACGAGCAGTACTTC
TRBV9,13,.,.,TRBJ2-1,CASSLSPEGEQFF,TGTGCCAGCAGCCTATCCCCGGAGGGTGAGCAGTTCTTC
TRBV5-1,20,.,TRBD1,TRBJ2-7,CASSSSVSGPGTGRPYEQYF,TGCGCCAGCAGCTCCTCTGTCTCGGGTCCCGGGACAGGGCGTCCCTACGAGCAGTACTTC
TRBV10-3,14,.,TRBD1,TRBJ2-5,CAISESTGGETQYF,TGTGCCATCAGTGAGAGTACAGGGGGAGAGACCCAGTACTTC
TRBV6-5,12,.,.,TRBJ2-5,CASSPPDETQYF,TGTGCCAGCAGCCCCCCCGACGAGACCCAGTACTTC
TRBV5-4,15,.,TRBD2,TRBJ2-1,CASRPSGRVFHEQFF,TGTGCCAGCAGACCTAGCGGGAGGGTATTCCATGAGCAGTTCTTC
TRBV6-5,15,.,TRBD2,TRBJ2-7,CASSSYSGGSYEQYF,TGTGCCAGCAGTTCTTATAGCGGGGGGTCCTACGAGCAGTACTTT
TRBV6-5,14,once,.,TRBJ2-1,CASSWRSSYNEQFF,TGTGCCAGCAGTTGGAGGAGCTCCTACAATGAGCAGTTCTTC
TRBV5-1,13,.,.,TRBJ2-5,CASSLVPPETQYF,TGCGCCAGCAGCTTGGTTCCGCCAGAGACCCAGTACTTC
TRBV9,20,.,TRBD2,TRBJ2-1,CASSVTLGGWTSGRDNEQFF,TGTGCCAGCAGCGTTACCCTTGGGGGATGGACTAGCGGGAGGGACAATGAGCAGTTCTTC
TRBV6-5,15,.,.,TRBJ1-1,CASSPPRGVSTEAFF,TGTGCCAGCAGCCCCCCGAGGGGTGTGAGCACTGAAGCTTTCTTT
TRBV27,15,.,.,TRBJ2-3,CASSLGALTRGTQYF,TGTGCCAGCAGTTTAGGAGCTCTGACGAGGGGTACGCAGTATTTT
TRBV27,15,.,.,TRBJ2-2,CASSLTSTNTGELFF,TGTGCCAGCAGCCTGACTAGTACGAACACCGGGGAGCTGTTTTTT
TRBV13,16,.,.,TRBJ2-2,CASSLGRSGYTGELFF,TGTGCCAGCAGCTTAGGTCGGAGCGGCTACACCGGGGAGCTGTTTTTT
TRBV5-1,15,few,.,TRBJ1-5,CASSLSGNSNQPQHF,TGCGCCAGCAGCTTAAGCGGAAATAGCAATCAGCCCCAGCATTTT
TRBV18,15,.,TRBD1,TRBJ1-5,CASSPGDRDNQPQHF,TGTGCCAGCTCACCAGGGGACAGGGACAATCAGCCCCAGCATTTT
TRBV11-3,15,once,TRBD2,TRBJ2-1,CASSSLAGGPHEQFF,TGTGCCAGCAGCTCGCTAGCGGGAGGGCCACATGAGCAGTTCTTC
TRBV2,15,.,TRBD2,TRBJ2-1,CASSVQLAAYNEQFF,TGTGCCAGCAGTGTACAACTAGCGGCTTACAATGAGCAGTTCTTC
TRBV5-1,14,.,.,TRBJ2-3,CASSLGPSTDTQYF,TGCGCCAGCAGCCTGGGTCCAAGCACAGATACGCAGTATTTT
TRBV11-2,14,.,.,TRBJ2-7,CASSLGTDIYEQYF,TGTGCCAGCAGCTTAGGGACAGATATTTACGAGCAGTACTTC
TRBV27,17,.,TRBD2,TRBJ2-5,CATLTSGTLVGQETQYF,TGTGCCACCCTTACTAGCGGGACCTTAGTGGGGCAAGAGACCCAGTACTTC
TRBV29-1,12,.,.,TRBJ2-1,CSVARGVDEQFF,TGCAGCGTTGCTAGGGGGGTCGATGAGCAGTTCTTC
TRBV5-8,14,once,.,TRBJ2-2,CASSLVANTGELFF,TGTGCCAGCAGCTTGGTAGCGAACACCGGGGAGCTGTTTTTT
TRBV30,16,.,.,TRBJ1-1,CAWSPLLSIWNTEAFF,TGTGCCTGGAGTCCCCTTTTGTCGATATGGAACACTGAAGCTTTCTTT